The sequence of this T cell receptor (beta chain) was determined in a study of radiotherapy plus CTLA-4 blockade in lung cancer. Background on the study: Patients showed objective responses in under 20% of cases, and disease control was achieved by 25% to 35%.

Each patient with chemo-refractory metastatic non-small-cell lung cancer was treated with focal radiation plus CTLA-4 blockade using ipilimumab. Sequenced by immunoSEQ multiplex PCR; TCRdb stores in-frame clones only, minus some. Here the sample spans around 40,000 clones, approximately 86% being singletons. The CDR3 totals 13 residues. The ends were cut back, 8 bases at V and 3 bases at J, with 8 bases in the middle. CDR1 is MNHEY and CDR2 is SVGAGI in the germline V gene. Sequencing was performed on peripheral blood, taken from a patient treated with radiotherapy plus ipilimumab. The TCR sequence derives from a human donor with non-small cell lung cancer whose response to radiotherapy plus ipilimumab could not be evaluated. The chain has TRBV6-5 and TRBJ2-6; D gene unclear. The CDR3 here is CASSVRGANVLTF. The CDR3 DNA reads as TGTGCCAGCTCGGTGCGTGGGGCCAACGTCCTGACTTTC.